This T cell receptor beta chain was identified in a study of CD8+CD57+ T cells in acquired aplastic anemia (dated by TCRdb to the late 2010s). With respect to the entire study: Extracted DNA from sorted CD4+ and CD8+ cells averaged around 3.2 ug, ranging from about 0.17 to 30 ug. Healthy donor samples averaged about 10 million reads for CD4+ and 11 million to 13 million for CD8+ cells. Results the study describes overall, beyond this receptor: Around 27 CD8+ CDR3 sequences were found to be shared between patients and controls, but these sequences appeared to be highly expressed in patients and within the immunodominant clones of the patients. CD8+ Simpson's diversity did not differ significantly between patients and healthy controls (P=0.060).

V and J lose 1 base and 6 bases, and a span of 9 bases separates them. Based on the germline V gene, the CDR1 and CDR2 sequences are SGHVS and FQNEAQ. The CDR3 runs 14 residues from the cysteine to the phenylalanine. Left in the record is the CDR3 DNA by itself, 42 bases read in frame from the first base. This clonotype was seen many times. The antigen this receptor binds is unknown. No base-level quality is on record; no much larger clone is a single base apart. Profiling of TCR beta VDJ combinations and CDR3 sequences used genomic DNA as the template. TCR repertoire sequencing was run on an Illumina HiSeq 2000. As for the authors' bioinformatics: TRBV/TRBJ rearrangement plots, CDR3 size and DJ length profiles, and Simpson's diversity index were used to evaluate the repertoires. Whichever DNA sequence was most abundant in the deep sequencing data was defined as the immunodominant clone. CDR3 amino acid sequences were screened for sharing across subjects and compared with published repertoires and the VDJdb database. The public reads were reprocessed in TCRdb via fastp at Q25 and MiXCR, keeping in-frame beta chains. Rows merge per CDR3 protein into single entries with the most common DNA and genes. TCRdb, not the original authors, processed these V and J calls. The sample table shows 350,000 to 450,000 distinct CDR3 sequences, and roughly 68% are seen once. Of the sample, 3.5% to 4.5% falls within the top ten clones.

In the study, sorted CD4+ and CD8+ blood T cells from patients with severe aplastic anemia and from healthy subjects underwent deep sequencing of TCR repertoires. Ficoll-Paque density gradient centrifugation was used to isolate peripheral blood mononuclear cells. Before DNA was extracted, CD4+ and CD8+ T cells were sorted using either FACS or magnetic beads. In this chain, TRBV7-8 is recombined with TRBJ2-2; D gene: possibly TRBD1, on 6 matching bases. The sequencing input was sorted CD4+, CD8+, or CD8+CD57+ T cells (not recorded which) from PBMCs. The source is a human donor in good health, serving as a control. In nucleotide form, the sequence is TGTGCCAGCAGCTTAGTCCGACAGGCCGGGGAGCTGTTTTTT. Its translation reads: CASSLVRQAGELFF.